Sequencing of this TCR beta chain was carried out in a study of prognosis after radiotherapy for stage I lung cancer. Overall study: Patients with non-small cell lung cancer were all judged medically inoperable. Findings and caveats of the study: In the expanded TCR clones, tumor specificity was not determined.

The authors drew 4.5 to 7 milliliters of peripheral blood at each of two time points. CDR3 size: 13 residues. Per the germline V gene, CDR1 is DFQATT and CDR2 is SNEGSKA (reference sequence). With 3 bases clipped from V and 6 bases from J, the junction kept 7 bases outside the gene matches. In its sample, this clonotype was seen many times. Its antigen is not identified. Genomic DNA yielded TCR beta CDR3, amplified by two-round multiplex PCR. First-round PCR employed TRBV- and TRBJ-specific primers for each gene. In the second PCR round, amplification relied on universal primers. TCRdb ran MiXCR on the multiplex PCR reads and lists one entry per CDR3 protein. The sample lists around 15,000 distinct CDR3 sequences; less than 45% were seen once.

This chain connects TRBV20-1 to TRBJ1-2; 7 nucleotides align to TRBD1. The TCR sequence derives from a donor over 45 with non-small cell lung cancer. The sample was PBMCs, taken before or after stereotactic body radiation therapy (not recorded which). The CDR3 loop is CSARDRPVDGYTF. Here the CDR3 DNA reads TGCAGTGCTAGGGACAGGCCGGTTGATGGCTACACCTTC.